This TCR beta chain was obtained from a study of blood T cell repertoires in COVID-19. Overall study: Samples of COVID-19 (acute and convalescent) were obtained from the United States, Italy and Spain. Sources were T cells, B-cell-depleted T cells, or PBMCs; the material itself was cDNA or gDNA.

Per the original data handling: Scientists estimated how many nucleated cells there were by amplifying reference gene primers. TCRdb keeps only in-frame clones here, not all; method: immunoSEQ multiplex PCR. V and J calls and clone size are as listed in that table; D and trimming were resolved from the DNA. The sample includes over 150,000 clones, under 90% of them seen just once. V was trimmed by 1 base and J by 9 bases, leaving 19 bases between them. The germline CDR1 and CDR2 sequences are MNHEY and SVGAGI. CDR3 length: 15 residues. Sequenced sample: peripheral blood. The TCR originated in an elderly woman with acute or convalescent COVID-19. This rearrangement joins TRBV6-5 to TRBJ2-7; a possible D gene is TRBD1 (5 bases). CDR3 region: CASSYYVQGTAGQYF. As DNA, the CDR3 is TGTGCCAGCAGTTACTATGTTCAGGGAACGGCAGGGCAGTACTTC.